This TCR beta chain was captured in a study of T cell changes during pregnancy in multiple sclerosis. Libraries were prepared by immunoSEQ multiplex PCR; TCRdb keeps only in-frame clonotypes and omits some of them. The sample has under 75,000 clones; around nine tenths are singletons. This clone showed up just once. J lost 12 bases, V lost 4 bases, and 5 bases had no gene match. There are 11 residues in the CDR3. Germline V gives CDR1 MNHNS, CDR2 SASEGT. The sample here was peripheral blood, taken in the third trimester of pregnancy. The chain couples TRBV6-1 to TRBJ1-2; 7 nucleotides line up with TRBD1. The TCR comes from a female donor in good health, enrolled as a control in a pregnancy study. CDR3 in DNA: TGTGCCAGCAGTGCACAGGGGAGCGACACCTTC. Amino acid sequence: CASSAQGSDTF.